In this sample, the clone carrying this T cell receptor (beta chain) turned up a few times. Antigen specificity is unknown. V gave up 4 bases and J gave up 4 bases; unmatched junction bases: 6. The CDR3 covers 15 residues. CDR1 and CDR2 from the germline V gene are SGHVS and FNYEAQ. TCRdb analysed the 5' RACE reads with MiXCR anew, one entry per CDR3 protein. The table lists around 300,000 distinct CDR3 sequences, roughly 13% of them singletons. The data were obtained in a study of T cells after yellow fever vaccination. Study-level points and caveats: Post-booster reappearance was seen for most primary-vaccination clones (roughly 96% CD4, around 91% CD8).

The clonotype originates from a young man who received the YFV17D yellow fever vaccine. V gene TRBV7-6 combines with J gene TRBJ2-1; the match to TRBD1 covers 8 bases. Sequenced here: CD4+ T cells sorted from PBMCs, sampled 45 days after the yellow fever booster vaccination. The CDR3 sequence: CASSSARDRYNEQFF. The CDR3 coding sequence is TGTGCCAGCAGCTCGGCCAGGGACAGGTACAATGAGCAGTTCTTC.